This T cell receptor beta chain was identified during a study of tumor and adjacent non-tumor tissue in lung cancer. In the study overall: Aged about 31 to 80 years, patients included 10 men and about 5 women with stage I to III disease.

Three rounds of nested PCR, following a modified ARM-PCR protocol, produced the TCRbeta library. TCRdb passed the multiplex PCR reads through MiXCR, listing each CDR3 protein once. The repertoire holds about 200,000 distinct CDR3 sequences, with less than 80% as singletons. RNA was extracted from bulk tissue without any cell sorting. The CDR3 is 13 residues long. The germline gives CDR1 SGHNT, CDR2 YENEEA. V lost 7 bases and J 7 bases, leaving 16 bases between the germline ends. The sample comprised lung tumor tissue. The chain uses TRBV11-3 and TRBJ1-1; D might be TRBD1 (5 bases). The origin of this receptor is a man aged 55-75 years with non-small cell lung cancer. CDR3 nucleotide sequence: TGTGCCAGCACCACACAGGAAGGCATTGAAGCTTTCTTT. This encodes CASTTQEGIEAFF.